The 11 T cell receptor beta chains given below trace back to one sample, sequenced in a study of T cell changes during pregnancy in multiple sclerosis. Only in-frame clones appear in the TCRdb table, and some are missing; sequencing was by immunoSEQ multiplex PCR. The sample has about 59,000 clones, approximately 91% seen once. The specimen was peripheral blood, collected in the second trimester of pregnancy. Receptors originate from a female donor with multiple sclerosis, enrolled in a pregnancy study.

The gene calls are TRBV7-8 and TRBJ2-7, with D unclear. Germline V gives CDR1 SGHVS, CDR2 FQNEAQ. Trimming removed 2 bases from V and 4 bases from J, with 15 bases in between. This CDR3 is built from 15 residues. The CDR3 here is CASSLTLEARYEQYF. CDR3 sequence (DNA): TGTGCCAGCAGCTTAACCTTAGAAGCTAGGTACGAGCAGTACTTC.

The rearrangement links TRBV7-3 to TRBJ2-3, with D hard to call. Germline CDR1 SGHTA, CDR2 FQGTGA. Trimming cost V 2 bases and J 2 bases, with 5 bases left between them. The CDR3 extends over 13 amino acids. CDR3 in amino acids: CASSLQNTDTQYF. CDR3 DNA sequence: TGTGCCAGCAGCTTACAGAACACAGATACGCAGTATTTT.

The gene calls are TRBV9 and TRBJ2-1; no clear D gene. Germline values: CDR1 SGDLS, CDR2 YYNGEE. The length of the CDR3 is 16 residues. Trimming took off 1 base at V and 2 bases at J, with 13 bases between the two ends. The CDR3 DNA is TGTGCCAGCAGCGTACTACCCTCCTTGGCCTACAATGAGCAGTTCTTC. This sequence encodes CASSVLPSLAYNEQFF.

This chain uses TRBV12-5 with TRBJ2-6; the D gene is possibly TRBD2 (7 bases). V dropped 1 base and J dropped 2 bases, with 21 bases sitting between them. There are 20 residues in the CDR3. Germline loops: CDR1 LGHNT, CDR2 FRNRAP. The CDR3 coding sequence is TGTGCTAGTGGTTTGGGTAGGGGGGGGTTACGAATACCTGGGGCCAACGTCCTGACTTTC. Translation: CASGLGRGGLRIPGANVLTF.

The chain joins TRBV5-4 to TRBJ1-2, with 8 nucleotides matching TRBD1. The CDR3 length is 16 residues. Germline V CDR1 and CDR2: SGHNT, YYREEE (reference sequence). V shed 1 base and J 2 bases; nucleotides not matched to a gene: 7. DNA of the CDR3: TGTGCCAGCAGCTTGTGGTCCACAGGGGGAAACTATGGCTACACCTTC. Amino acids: CASSLWSTGGNYGYTF.

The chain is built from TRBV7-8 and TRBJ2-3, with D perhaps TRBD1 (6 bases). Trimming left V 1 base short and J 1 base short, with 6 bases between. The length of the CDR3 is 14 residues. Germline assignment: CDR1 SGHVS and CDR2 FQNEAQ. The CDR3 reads CASSLGQGTDTQYF. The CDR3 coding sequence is TGTGCCAGCAGCTTAGGACAGGGCACAGATACGCAGTATTTT.

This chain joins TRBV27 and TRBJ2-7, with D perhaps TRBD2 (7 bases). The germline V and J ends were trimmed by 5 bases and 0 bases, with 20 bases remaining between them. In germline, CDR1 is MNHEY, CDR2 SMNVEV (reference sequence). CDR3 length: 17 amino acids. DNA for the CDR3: TGTGCCAGCAGTCGCGCTAGTGGGGGGGGCGGCTCCTACGAGCAGTACTTC. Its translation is CASSRASGGGGSYEQYF.

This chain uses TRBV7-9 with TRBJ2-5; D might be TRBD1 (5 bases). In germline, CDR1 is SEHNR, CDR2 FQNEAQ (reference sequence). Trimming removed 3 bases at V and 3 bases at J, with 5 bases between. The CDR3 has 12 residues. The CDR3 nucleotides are TGTGCCAGCAGCTTGACAGAAGAGACCCAGTACTTC. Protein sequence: CASSLTEETQYF.

As DNA, the CDR3 is TGTGCCAGCAGTTTACCAGGGGCAACTGGAAACACCATATATTTT. It is translated as CASSLPGATGNTIYF. The gene calls are TRBV28 and TRBJ1-3, with a weak D call TRBD1 (6 bases). This CDR3 spans 15 amino acids. Germline CDR1 and CDR2: MDHEN and SYDVKM. V dropped 2 bases and J dropped 2 bases, with 10 bases sitting between them.

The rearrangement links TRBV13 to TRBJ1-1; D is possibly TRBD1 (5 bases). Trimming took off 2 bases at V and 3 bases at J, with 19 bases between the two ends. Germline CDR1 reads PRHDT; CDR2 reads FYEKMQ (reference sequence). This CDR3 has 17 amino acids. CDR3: CASSLRQGVNRDTEAFF. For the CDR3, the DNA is TGTGCCAGCAGCTTAAGGCAAGGGGTAAATCGGGACACTGAAGCTTTCTTT. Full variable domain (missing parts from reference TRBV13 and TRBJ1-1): AAGVIQSPRHLIKEKRETATLKCYPIPRHDTVYWYQQGPGQDPQFLISFYEKMQSDKGSIPDRFSAQQFSDYHSELNMSSLELGDSALYFCASSLRQGVNRDTEAFFGQGTRLTVV.

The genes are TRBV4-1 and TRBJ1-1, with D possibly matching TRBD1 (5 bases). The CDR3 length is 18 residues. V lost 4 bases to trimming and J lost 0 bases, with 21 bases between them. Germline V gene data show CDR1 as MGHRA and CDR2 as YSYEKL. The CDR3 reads CASSRSGGARGMNTEAFF. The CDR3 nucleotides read TGCGCCAGCAGCCGGTCCGGAGGGGCCCGTGGCATGAACACTGAAGCTTTCTTT.